This TCR beta chain was retrieved from a study of shared clonotypes between healthy human individuals. Study conclusions and caveats: The rarefaction results pointed to incomplete sorted-subset sequencing despite large depth.

Comment on this clone: The antigen remains unidentified.

Germline-derived CDR1 and CDR2 are MNHNS and SASEGT. Trimming at V came to 4 bases and at J to 3 bases, leaving 11 bases not matched to a gene. The CDR3 spans 16 residues. Every one of the donors was a Caucasian adult that lived in Nashville, Tennessee. An even split of each subset's genomic DNA across several immunoSEQ plates was performed. Using immunoSEQ multiplex PCR, the repertoire was profiled, and TCRdb retains in-frame clones only, with some absent. The top ten hold 0.1% to 0.15% of the sample, which has some 2,400,000 clones, more than 90% seen once. This chain links TRBV6-1 with TRBJ2-7; TRBD1 matches 8 bases. Sequencing was done on a sample of naive CD4+ T cells sorted from blood. The subset denotes: CD45RA+ positively selected. This TCR came from a man between 18 and 29 years old in good health. This CDR3 is CASSAYYRGISYEQYF. The CDR3 DNA sequence: TGTGCCAGCAGTGCTTATTACAGGGGGATAAGCTACGAGCAGTACTTC.